Following are 13 T cell receptor beta chains from one sample sequenced in a study of cytomegalovirus exposure and HLA in healthy donors. The PCR contained 60 Vbeta and 13 Jbeta primers. Profiling relied on immunoSEQ multiplex PCR, and the TCRdb table lists in-frame clones only, not all of them. The sample lists some 77,000 clones, around three quarters occurring once. Sequencing was done on a sample of PBMCs. The receptor source for this set is a woman aged 40 to 55 in good health and CMV-seropositive.

The genes are TRBV5-6 and TRBJ1-5; 7 bases fit TRBD1. Germline-derived CDR1 and CDR2 are SGHDT and YYEEEE. This CDR3 comprises 16 residues. After removal of 4 bases from V and 13 bases from J, the junction contained 20 bases not matched to a gene. The CDR3 region is CASSPGVGGSPEAQHF. CDR3 coding DNA: TGTGCCAGCAGCCCGGGGGTAGGGGGCTCCCCTGAGGCTCAGCATTTT. Full variable domain (outside the CDR3, taken from reference TRBV5-6 and TRBJ1-5): DAGVTQSPTHLIKTRGQQVTLRCSPKSGHDTVSWYQQALGQGPQFIFQYYEEEERQRGNFPDRFSGHQFPNYSSELNVNALLLGDSALYLCASSPGVGGSPEAQHFGDGTRLSIL.

The V gene is TRBV30, the J gene TRBJ2-3; TRBD1 matches 7 bases. CDR3 length equals 15 residues. Per the germline V gene, CDR1 is GTSNPN and CDR2 is SVGIG (reference sequence). V shed 0 bases and J 6 bases; nucleotides not matched to a gene: 9. The CDR3 sequence is CAWSVRKGAMDTQYF. The CDR3 bases are TGTGCCTGGAGTGTAAGGAAGGGGGCTATGGATACGCAGTATTTT.

V is TRBV6-5 and J is TRBJ2-3; no firm D call. The CDR3 is 14 residues long. Germline CDR1 is MNHEY and CDR2 is SVGAGI. Trimming shortened V by 0 bases and J by 10 bases, and 14 bases separated the two germline ends. CDR3 DNA sequence: TGTGCCAGCAGTTACTCAACACAGAGATACCCGCAGTATTTT. It translates to CASSYSTQRYPQYF.

V is TRBV5-8 and J is TRBJ2-2, with TRBD2 as a possible D gene (5 bases). The CDR3 is 16 amino acids. V lost 0 bases to trimming and J lost 1 base, with 10 bases between them. CDR1 and CDR2 (germline): SGHTS, YDEGEE. The CDR3, as DNA: TGTGCCAGCAGCTTGGTAGGACTGGGGAACACCGGGGAGCTGTTTTTT. This translates into CASSLVGLGNTGELFF.

Note on this clone: The germline gene is not matched at one end of the junction; a read error may be the cause. In the same sample, other DNA sequences code for this CDR3. This chain links TRBV25-1 with TRBJ2-5; D perhaps matches TRBD1 (6 bases). Germline values: CDR1 MGHDK, CDR2 SYGVNS. There are 14 residues in the CDR3. The CDR3 is CASSVTRDKETQYF. The CDR3 DNA follows: TGTGCCAGTAGTGTAACCCGGGACAAAGAGACCCAGTACTTC.

This rearrangement joins TRBV5-4 to TRBJ1-1, with D perhaps TRBD1 (6 bases). V lost 2 bases to trimming and J lost 14 bases, with 16 bases between them. The CDR3 sequence is 12 residues long. Germline V gene data show CDR1 as SGHNT and CDR2 as YYREEE (reference sequence). The CDR3 DNA follows: TGTGCCAGCAGCTTTGGAACAGGGCCTCCGTTCTTT. It translates to CASSFGTGPPFF.

The V gene is TRBV29-1, the J gene TRBJ1-1; TRBD1 agrees at 10 bases. There are 15 residues in the CDR3. CDR1 is SQVTM, CDR2 ANQGSEA, per germline. J gave up 4 bases and V 5 bases, and 10 bases lay outside the gene matches. The CDR3 DNA reads TGCAGCGTTCATCGACAGGGGGCGCGGAGCACTGAAGCTTTCTTT. Translation: CSVHRQGARSTEAFF.

This clone was detected once. This rearrangement joins TRBV6-5 to TRBJ2-5; 7 bases are a match to TRBD1. The CDR3 loop spans 13 amino acids. Germline V CDR1 and CDR2: MNHEY, SVGAGI. V trimming: 5 bases; J trimming: 9 bases; junction bases outside the gene matches: 9. The CDR3, as DNA: TGTGCCAGCAGTCAGACAGGGTTGGGGGCCCAGTACTTC. This encodes CASSQTGLGAQYF.

This clone has only one observation. The chain couples TRBV4-2 to TRBJ2-3; TRBD2 matches at 12 bases. Germline lookup yields CDR1 LGHNA and CDR2 YNFKEQ. CDR3 length equals 16 residues. Germline trimming cut 0 bases from V and 5 bases from J; bases unmatched to any gene: 3. CDR3 residues: CASSQEASGREDTQYF. The CDR3, as DNA: TGTGCCAGCAGCCAAGAGGCTAGCGGGAGGGAAGATACGCAGTATTTT.

This clone was picked up one time. J is TRBJ2-1 and V is TRBV5-6; 8 nucleotides align to TRBD2. V was pared by 0 bases and J by 6 bases, with 5 bases of the junction left unmatched. Germline CDR1 reads SGHDT; CDR2 reads YYEEEE. This CDR3 comprises 15 residues. The chain's CDR3 is CASSLAGGPINEQFF. The DNA for the CDR3 is TGTGCCAGCAGCTTGGCGGGAGGGCCAATCAATGAGCAGTTCTTC.

The chain is built from TRBV30 and TRBJ1-3; 7 positions agree with TRBD1. Unmatched junction bases numbered 9, after V lost 7 bases and J lost 0 bases. This CDR3 has 15 amino acids. The germline gives CDR1 GTSNPN, CDR2 SVGIG (reference sequence). This CDR3 is CASAGGSFSGNTIYF. The CDR3 DNA reads TGTGCCTCGGCAGGGGGATCTTTCTCTGGAAACACCATATATTTT. Variable domain in full (rest from reference TRBV30 and TRBJ1-3): SQTIHQWPATLVQPVGSPLSLECTVEGTSNPNLYWYRQAAGRGLQLLFYSVGIGQISSEVPQNLSASRPQDRQFILSSKKLLLSDSGFYLCASAGGSFSGNTIYFGEGSWLTVV.

This clone was picked up a small number of times. This chain links TRBV28 with TRBJ2-7, with TRBD1 matching 7 bases. This CDR3 contains 14 residues. The germline gives CDR1 MDHEN, CDR2 SYDVKM. V lost 4 bases and J lost 3; bases outside the gene matches: 6. The CDR3 reads CASSSTGVSYEQYF. DNA of the CDR3: TGTGCCAGCAGTTCAACAGGGGTTAGCTACGAGCAGTACTTC.

V gene TRBV19 combines with J gene TRBJ2-7; TRBD2 matches 7 bases. Germline trimming cut 5 bases from V and 5 bases from J; bases unmatched to any gene: 9. Per the germline V gene, CDR1 is LNHDA and CDR2 is SQIVND (reference sequence). The CDR3 spans 14 residues. DNA of the CDR3: TGTGCCAGTAGTGGGCGGGGGAGTCCCCACGAGCAGTACTTC. Protein: CASSGRGSPHEQYF.